A single sample is the source of the 28 T cell receptor beta chains below, sequenced in a study of blood T cell repertoires in COVID-19. Method: immunoSEQ multiplex PCR; TCRdb's copy keeps in-frame clones and lacks some. The sample has around 53,000 clones; about 75% are singletons. Source material: peripheral blood. These receptors were collected from a man aged 45-65 years with active or convalescent COVID-19.

This clone was recorded many times. This sample also contains other DNA sequences that code for the same CDR3. J is TRBJ1-5 and V is TRBV7-2, with TRBD1 as a possible D gene (5 bases). There are 15 residues in the CDR3. Germline values: CDR1 SGHTA, CDR2 FQGNSA. The V gene lost 0 bases and the J gene lost 1 base, with 7 bases spanning the gap. Written as DNA, the CDR3 is TGTGCCAGCAGCTTAGCAGGGGTCAGCAATCAGCCCCAGCATTTT. As protein: CASSLAGVSNQPQHF. The full variable domain, completed using reference TRBV7-2 and TRBJ1-5, is GAGVSQSPSNKVTEKGKDVELRCDPISGHTALYWYRQSLGQGLEFLIYFQGNSAPDKSGLPSDRFSAERTGGSVSTLTIQRTQQEDSAVYLCASSLAGVSNQPQHFGDGTRLSIL.

This clone appeared a single time. The rearrangement links TRBV5-1 to TRBJ2-7; 8 bases are a match to TRBD2. CDR1 and CDR2 (germline): SGHRS, YFSETQ. V trimming: 3 bases; J trimming: 5 bases; junction bases outside the gene matches: 16. The CDR3 totals 17 residues. The CDR3 loop reads CASSSSPPGLVGHEQYF. As DNA, the CDR3 is TGCGCCAGCAGCTCCTCCCCACCGGGACTAGTAGGCCACGAGCAGTACTTC.

The chain couples TRBV5-1 to TRBJ1-1; TRBD1 aligns across 8 bases. V gave up 4 bases and J gave up 0 bases; unmatched junction bases: 5. Germline CDR1 reads SGHRS; CDR2 reads YFSETQ. The CDR3 runs to 15 residues. CDR3: CASSIDRGLNTEAFF. The DNA of the CDR3 is TGCGCCAGCAGCATCGACAGGGGATTGAACACTGAAGCTTTCTTT.

J is TRBJ1-1 and V is TRBV6-5; TRBD1 aligns across 7 bases. The CDR3 extends over 14 amino acids. From germline, CDR1 is MNHEY and CDR2 SVGAGI. V dropped 6 bases and J dropped 1; count of bases not matched to a gene: 5. The CDR3 spells CASRVTGQNTEAFF. In nucleotides, the CDR3 is TGTGCCAGCAGGGTGACAGGGCAGAACACTGAAGCTTTCTTT.

This clone has just a few counts. The rearrangement joins TRBV6-5 to TRBJ1-2; tentatively, D is TRBD1 (5 bases). The V end was cut by 10 bases, the J end by 0 bases, with 18 bases between. The germline gives CDR1 MNHEY, CDR2 SVGAGI. The CDR3 has 15 residues. This CDR3 is CATMVGSGPNYGYTF. The DNA of the CDR3 is TGTGCCACTATGGTCGGGTCAGGGCCTAACTATGGCTACACCTTC.

This clone was seen a few times. This sequence joins TRBV6-5 and TRBJ1-2, with TRBD1 as a possible D gene (6 bases). V lost 10 bases and J 7 bases, leaving 16 bases between the germline ends. The CDR3 spans 12 residues. The germline V gene encodes CDR1 MNHEY and CDR2 SVGAGI. The CDR3 loop is CAILGGAGGYTF. For the CDR3, the DNA is TGTGCCATCTTAGGGGGGGCGGGTGGCTACACCTTC.

This chain connects TRBV2 to TRBJ1-1, with 7 bases lining up with TRBD1. The CDR3 covers 15 residues. V dropped 5 bases and J dropped 11; count of bases not matched to a gene: 17. The germline V gene encodes CDR1 SNHLY and CDR2 FYNNEI. The CDR3 region has the DNA TGTGCCAGCAGTCCCGGGACAGTCCTCCCTTCTCAGGCTTTCTTT. It translates to CASSPGTVLPSQAFF.

This chain connects TRBV14 to TRBJ2-3; D is undetermined. CDR1 is SGHDN, CDR2 FVKESK, per germline. V shed 5 bases and J shed 7 bases, with 10 bases lying between them. The CDR3 totals 12 residues. The DNA for the CDR3 is TGTGCCAGCAGCGCGGCGATTCATACGCAGTATTTT. As protein: CASSAAIHTQYF. Full variable domain (rest looked up from reference TRBV14 and TRBJ2-3): EAGVTQFPSHSVIEKGQTVTLRCDPISGHDNLYWYRRVMGKEIKFLLHFVKESKQDESGMPNNRFLAERTGGTYSTLKVQPAELEDSGVYFCASSAAIHTQYFGPGTRLTVL.

The chain combines TRBV19 with TRBJ1-5; 7 nucleotides align to TRBD1. The CDR3 has 16 amino acids. CDR1 is LNHDA, CDR2 SQIVND, per germline (reference sequence). Trimming cost V 4 bases and J 0 bases; bases outside gene matches: 6. CDR3: CASSTTTGYSNQPQHF. CDR3 sequence (DNA): TGTGCCAGTAGTACTACGACAGGGTATAGCAATCAGCCCCAGCATTTT.

This clone was picked up one time. The chain has TRBV7-6 and TRBJ2-1, with D perhaps matching TRBD2 (5 bases). Germline lookup yields CDR1 SGHVS and CDR2 FNYEAQ. The V end was cut by 5 bases, the J end by 10 bases, with 12 bases between. There are 12 residues in the CDR3. For the CDR3, the DNA is TGTGCCAGCAGCCTCCCCGGGAACGAGCAGTTCTTC. Translated, it gives CASSLPGNEQFF. The whole variable domain, remainder taken from reference TRBV7-6 and TRBJ2-1, is GAGVSQSPRYKVTKRGQDVALRCDPISGHVSLYWYRQALGQGPEFLTYFNYEAQQDKSGLPNDRFSAERPEGSISTLTIQRTEQRDSAMYRCASSLPGNEQFFGPGTRLTVL.

This chain links TRBV5-8 with TRBJ1-5; D perhaps matches TRBD1 (6 bases). The CDR3 extends over 14 amino acids. Germline V lookup: CDR1 SGHTS, CDR2 YDEGEE. The V end was cut by 4 bases, the J end by 3 bases, with 11 bases between. For the CDR3, the DNA is TGTGCCAGCAGCCTGACAGGCGCCAATCAGCCCCAGCATTTT. Its translation: CASSLTGANQPQHF.

The rearrangement uses TRBV2 and TRBJ1-2, with D maybe TRBD1 (5 bases). The V end lost 4 bases, the J end lost 9 bases, and 12 bases lay between the germline ends. There are 12 residues in the CDR3. The germline CDR1 and CDR2 sequences are SNHLY and FYNNEI. CDR3 in DNA: TGTGCCAGCAGTGTTGGGGCCTCTCGCTACACCTTC. Residues: CASSVGASRYTF.

The chain uses TRBV5-4 and TRBJ2-7, with D uncertain. The CDR3 sequence is 13 residues long. V lost 0 bases, J lost 5 bases, and 9 bases lay in between. CDR1 SGHNT and CDR2 YYREEE come from the germline V gene (reference sequence). CDR3 DNA: TGTGCCAGCAGCTTGGACCTCCCGGACGAGCAGTACTTC. Translation: CASSLDLPDEQYF.

This chain uses TRBV19 with TRBJ2-1, with 13 bases that match TRBD2. The germline V gene has CDR1 LNHDA and CDR2 SQIVND (reference sequence). This CDR3 spans 14 amino acids. The V and J ends lost 8 bases and 7 bases, in that order; junction bases with no gene match: 5. The CDR3 region is CASGGLAGRNEQFF. CDR3 nucleotides: TGTGCCAGTGGGGGACTAGCGGGACGGAATGAGCAGTTCTTC.

The V call is TRBV5-1, the J call TRBJ2-1, with D maybe TRBD1 (6 bases). CDR3 length equals 15 residues. Germline assignment: CDR1 SGHRS and CDR2 YFSETQ. Between the trimmed V and J ends, which lost 0 bases and 5 bases, there was a span of 12 bases. The CDR3 nucleotides are TGCGCCAGCAGCTTGGAACAGGGCGTCCACAATGAGCAGTTCTTC. Residues: CASSLEQGVHNEQFF.

The chain is built from TRBV6-5 and TRBJ1-6; D unresolved. CDR1 is MNHEY and CDR2 is SVGAGI in the germline V gene. The CDR3 runs to 14 residues. The V and J ends lost 2 bases and 9 bases respectively, with 11 bases between them. The CDR3 DNA follows: TGTGCCAGCAGTTACAAAGCCGAATCTTCACCCCTCCACTTT. This translates into CASSYKAESSPLHF.

The rearrangement uses TRBV18 and TRBJ2-7; D gene ambiguous. Germline lookup yields CDR1 KGHSH and CDR2 LQKENI. The CDR3 covers 14 residues. The V gene lost 2 bases and the J gene lost 0 bases, with 8 bases spanning the gap. The CDR3 loop is CASSPRRSSYEQYF. As DNA, the CDR3 is TGTGCCAGCTCACCAAGGAGAAGCTCCTACGAGCAGTACTTC. The full variable domain, its missing parts supplied by reference TRBV18 and TRBJ2-7, is NAGVMQNPRHLVRRRGQEARLRCSPMKGHSHVYWYRQLPEEGLKFMVYLQKENIIDESGMPKERFSAEFPKEGPSILRIQQVVRGDSAAYFCASSPRRSSYEQYFGPGTRLTVT.

A word on this clone: The junction does not match germline at one end; this may be a read error. The CDR3 is CASSLAGKTGELFF. CDR3 in DNA: TGCGCCAGCAGCTTGGCCGGCAAGACCGGGGAGTTGTTTTTT. V gene TRBV5-1 combines with J gene TRBJ2-2, with D perhaps TRBD2 (5 bases). Germline V gene lookup returns CDR1 SGHRS and CDR2 YFSETQ. The CDR3 spans 14 residues.

The chain combines TRBV9 with TRBJ2-1; no definite D call. Trimming cost V 0 bases and J 6 bases, with 7 bases left between them. CDR3 length: 13 amino acids. CDR1 and CDR2 from the germline V gene are SGDLS and YYNGEE. The DNA of the CDR3 is TGTGCCAGCAGCGTAGGGAACAGCAATGAGCAGTTCTTC. Translating gives CASSVGNSNEQFF. The whole variable domain, filled in from reference TRBV9 and TRBJ2-1, reads DSGVTQTPKHLITATGQRVTLRCSPRSGDLSVYWYQQSLDQGLQFLIQYYNGEERAKGNILERFSAQQFPDLHSELNLSSLELGDSALYFCASSVGNSNEQFFGPGTRLTVL.

The rearrangement joins TRBV5-1 to TRBJ2-3; 7 bases are shared with TRBD2. Germline V lookup: CDR1 SGHRS, CDR2 YFSETQ. Trimming at V came to 1 base and at J to 1 base, leaving 0 bases not matched to a gene. The CDR3 runs 14 residues. CDR3 sequence reads: CASSLTSGTDTQYF. The CDR3 DNA reads TGCGCCAGCAGCTTGACTAGCGGCACAGATACGCAGTATTTT.

The chain employs TRBV9 and TRBJ1-1; tentative D call: TRBD1 (6 bases). Germline V gives CDR1 SGDLS, CDR2 YYNGEE. The CDR3 contains 15 residues. V dropped 3 bases and J dropped 0 bases, with 12 bases sitting between them. CDR3 protein: CASSATGTMNTEAFF. The CDR3 nucleotides are TGTGCCAGCAGCGCGACAGGCACCATGAACACTGAAGCTTTCTTT.

The V gene is TRBV19, the J gene TRBJ2-2; no reliable D call. CDR1 is LNHDA, CDR2 SQIVND, per germline (reference sequence). CDR3 length: 13 amino acids. The ends were cut back, 5 bases at V and 1 base at J, with 5 bases in the middle. CDR3 amino acids: CASSYLNTGELFF. The CDR3 bases are TGTGCCAGTAGTTACTTGAACACCGGGGAGCTGTTTTTT.

CDR3 bases: TGTGCCAGCCGGCCCGGGACAAACTACGAGCAGTACTTC. Translated, it gives CASRPGTNYEQYF. This sequence joins TRBV12-3 or TRBV12-4 and TRBJ2-7, with D perhaps TRBD1 (6 bases). The CDR3 is 13 amino acids. Trimming cost V 8 bases and J 3 bases, with 14 bases left between them.

Ten or more counts support this clone. Here the CDR3 reads CASSLVRGHGELFF. In DNA form, the CDR3 reads TGTGCCAGCAGCCTAGTCCGGGGACACGGGGAGCTGTTTTTT. The V and J genes are TRBV7-2 and TRBJ2-2, with D possibly being TRBD1 (6 bases). Deletions cut 5 bases from V and 7 bases from J, with 14 bases between. CDR1 is SGHTA, CDR2 FQGNSA, per germline. This CDR3 has 14 residues.

The chain recombines TRBV9 with TRBJ2-7, with D possibly TRBD1 on 6 matching bases. CDR3 length: 14 residues. The germline V gene has CDR1 SGDLS and CDR2 YYNGEE. V dropped 4 bases and J dropped 2 bases, with 13 bases sitting between them. The CDR3 coding sequence is TGTGCCAGCAGCCCAAGGACAGCCACCTACGAGCAGTACTTC. It yields the protein CASSPRTATYEQYF.

V and J are TRBV19 and TRBJ1-5; 11 bases agree with TRBD1. Germline-derived CDR1 and CDR2 are LNHDA and SQIVND (reference sequence). J was trimmed by 1 base and V by 5 bases; bases with no gene match: 7. The CDR3 sequence is 17 residues long. The CDR3 region is CASSVLGQGGSNQPQHF. CDR3 nucleotides: TGTGCCAGTAGTGTCCTGGGACAGGGGGGCAGCAATCAGCCCCAGCATTTT.

This clone was recorded a few times. This sequence joins TRBV6-5 and TRBJ2-5, with TRBD2 as a possible D gene (5 bases). CDR1 and CDR2 (germline): MNHEY, SVGAGI. The V and J ends lost 10 bases and 2 bases respectively, with 20 bases between them. The CDR3 length is 15 residues. The CDR3 DNA is TGTGCCACTTCAGACGGACCCTCGGGGCAAGAGACCCAGTACTTC. This gives the protein CATSDGPSGQETQYF.

V and J are TRBV3-1 (or the pseudogene TRBV3-2) and TRBJ1-1, with D unresolved. CDR1 is LGHDT, CDR2 YNNKEL, per germline (reference sequence). The length of the CDR3 is 16 residues. V lost 3 bases and J 6 bases, leaving 20 bases between the germline ends. The CDR3 is CASSHKISGSAAEAFF. The CDR3 coding sequence is TGTGCCAGCAGCCATAAAATATCGGGGAGTGCTGCTGAAGCTTTCTTT.